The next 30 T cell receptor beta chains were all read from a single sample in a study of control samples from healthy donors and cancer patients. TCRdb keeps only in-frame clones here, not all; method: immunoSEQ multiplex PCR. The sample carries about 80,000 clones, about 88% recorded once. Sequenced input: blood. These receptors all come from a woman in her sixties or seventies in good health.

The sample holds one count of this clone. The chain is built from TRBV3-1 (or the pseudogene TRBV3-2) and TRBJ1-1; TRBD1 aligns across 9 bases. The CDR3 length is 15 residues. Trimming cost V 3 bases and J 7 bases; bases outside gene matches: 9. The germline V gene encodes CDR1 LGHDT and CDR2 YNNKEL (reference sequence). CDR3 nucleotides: TGTGCCAGCAGCCAGAGGACAGGGGTAATTGGTGAAGCTTTCTTT. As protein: CASSQRTGVIGEAFF.

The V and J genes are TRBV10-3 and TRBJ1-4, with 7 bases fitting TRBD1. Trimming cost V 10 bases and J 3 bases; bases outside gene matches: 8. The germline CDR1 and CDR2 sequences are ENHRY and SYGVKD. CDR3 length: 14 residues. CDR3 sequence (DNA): TGTGCCAGCCAAAAAGGGGGCTCTAATGAAAAACTGTTTTTT. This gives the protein CASQKGGSNEKLFF.

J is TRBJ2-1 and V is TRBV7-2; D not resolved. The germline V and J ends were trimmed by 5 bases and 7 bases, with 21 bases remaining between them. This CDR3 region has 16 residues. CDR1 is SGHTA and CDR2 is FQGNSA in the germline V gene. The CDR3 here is CASSPRVLGDGNEQFF. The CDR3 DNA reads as TGTGCCAGCAGCCCCCGTGTGCTTGGAGATGGAAATGAGCAGTTCTTC.

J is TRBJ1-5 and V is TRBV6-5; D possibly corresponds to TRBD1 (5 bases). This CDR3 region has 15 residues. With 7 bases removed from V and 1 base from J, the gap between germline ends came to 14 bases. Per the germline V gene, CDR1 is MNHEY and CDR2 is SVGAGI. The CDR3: CASTRAGWSNQPQHF. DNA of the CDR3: TGTGCCAGCACCCGGGCAGGGTGGAGCAATCAGCCCCAGCATTTT.

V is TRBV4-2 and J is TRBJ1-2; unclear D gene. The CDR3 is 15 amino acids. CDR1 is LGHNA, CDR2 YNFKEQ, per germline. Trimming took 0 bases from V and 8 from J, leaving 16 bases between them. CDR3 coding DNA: TGTGCCAGCAGCCAAGAAAGGTTACCCTCGGGAGGCTACACCTTC. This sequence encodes CASSQERLPSGGYTF.

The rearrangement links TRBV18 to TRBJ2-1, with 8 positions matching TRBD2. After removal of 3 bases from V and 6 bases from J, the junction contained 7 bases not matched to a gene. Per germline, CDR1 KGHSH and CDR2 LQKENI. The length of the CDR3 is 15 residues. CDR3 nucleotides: TGTGCCAGCTCACCTAGCGGGAAGGGGGGCAATGAGCAGTTCTTC. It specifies CASSPSGKGGNEQFF. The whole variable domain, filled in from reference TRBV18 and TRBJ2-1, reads NAGVMQNPRHLVRRRGQEARLRCSPMKGHSHVYWYRQLPEEGLKFMVYLQKENIIDESGMPKERFSAEFPKEGPSILRIQQVVRGDSAAYFCASSPSGKGGNEQFFGPGTRLTVL.

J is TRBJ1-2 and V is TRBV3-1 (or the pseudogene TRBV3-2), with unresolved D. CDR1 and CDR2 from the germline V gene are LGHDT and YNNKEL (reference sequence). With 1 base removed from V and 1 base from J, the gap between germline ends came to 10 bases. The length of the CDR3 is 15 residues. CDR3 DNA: TGTGCCAGCAGCCAAGCCCGAGGAGTTAACTATGGCTACACCTTC. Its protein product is CASSQARGVNYGYTF.

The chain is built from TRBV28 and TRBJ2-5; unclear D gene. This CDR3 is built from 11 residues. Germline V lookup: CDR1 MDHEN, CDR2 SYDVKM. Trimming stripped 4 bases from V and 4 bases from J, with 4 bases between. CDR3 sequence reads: CASSSPETQYF. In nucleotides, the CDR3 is TGTGCCAGCAGTTCTCCAGAGACCCAGTACTTC.

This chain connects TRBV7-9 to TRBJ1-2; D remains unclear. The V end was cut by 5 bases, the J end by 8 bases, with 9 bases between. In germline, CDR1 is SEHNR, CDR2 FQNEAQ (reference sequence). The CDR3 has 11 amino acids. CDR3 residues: CASSPYRGYTF. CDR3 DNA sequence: TGTGCCAGCAGCCCCTACCGGGGCTACACCTTC.

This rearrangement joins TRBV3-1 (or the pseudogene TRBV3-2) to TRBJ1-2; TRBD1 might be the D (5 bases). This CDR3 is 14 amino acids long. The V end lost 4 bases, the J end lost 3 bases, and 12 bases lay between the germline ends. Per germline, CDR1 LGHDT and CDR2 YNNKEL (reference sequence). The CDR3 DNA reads TGTGCCAGCAGCCTGGGACCCCCGGACTATGGCTACACCTTC. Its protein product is CASSLGPPDYGYTF.

This CDR3 reads CASSPGGAGETQYF. The CDR3 coding sequence is TGTGCCAGCAGCCCCGGGGGGGCCGGGGAGACCCAGTACTTC. V is TRBV7-8 and J is TRBJ2-5; 8 nucleotides align to TRBD2. CDR1 is SGHVS, CDR2 FQNEAQ, per germline. CDR3 length: 14 amino acids. The trim removed 5 bases at V and 5 bases at J, leaving 7 bases unmatched. The variable domain in full, with the rest retrieved from reference TRBV7-8 and TRBJ2-5, is GAGVSQSPRYKVAKRGQDVALRCDPISGHVSLFWYQQALGQGPEFLTYFQNEAQLDKSGLPSDRFFAERPEGSVSTLKIQRTQQEDSAVYLCASSPGGAGETQYFGPGTRLLVL.

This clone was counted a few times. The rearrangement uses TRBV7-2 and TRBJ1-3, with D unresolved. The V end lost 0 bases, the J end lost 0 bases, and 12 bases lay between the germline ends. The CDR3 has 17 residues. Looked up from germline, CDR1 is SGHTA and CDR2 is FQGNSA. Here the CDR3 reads CASSLASLKSSGNTIYF. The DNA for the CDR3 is TGTGCCAGCAGCTTAGCGAGCTTGAAGTCCTCTGGAAACACCATATATTTT.

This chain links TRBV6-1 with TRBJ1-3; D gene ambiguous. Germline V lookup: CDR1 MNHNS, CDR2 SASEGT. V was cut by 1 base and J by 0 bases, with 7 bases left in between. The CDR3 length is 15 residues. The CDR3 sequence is CASSEVSSSGNTIYF. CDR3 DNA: TGTGCCAGCAGTGAAGTCAGCAGCTCTGGAAACACCATATATTTT.

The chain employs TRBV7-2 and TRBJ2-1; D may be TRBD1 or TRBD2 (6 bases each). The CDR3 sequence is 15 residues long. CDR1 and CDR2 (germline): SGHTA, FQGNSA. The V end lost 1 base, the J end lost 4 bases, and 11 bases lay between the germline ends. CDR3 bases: TGTGCCAGCAGCTTAGGGAGGGGGATTTACAATGAGCAGTTCTTC. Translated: CASSLGRGIYNEQFF.

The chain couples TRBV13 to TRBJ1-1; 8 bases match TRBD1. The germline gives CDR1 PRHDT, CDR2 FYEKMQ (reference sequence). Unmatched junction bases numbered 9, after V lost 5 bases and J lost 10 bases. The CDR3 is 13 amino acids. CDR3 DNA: TGTGCCAGCAGCGTCGGACAGGGTGGGAGAGCTTTCTTT. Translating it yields CASSVGQGGRAFF.

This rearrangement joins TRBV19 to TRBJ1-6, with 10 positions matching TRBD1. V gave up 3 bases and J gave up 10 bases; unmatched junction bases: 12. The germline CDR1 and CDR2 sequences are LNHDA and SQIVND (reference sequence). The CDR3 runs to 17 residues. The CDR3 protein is CASSMMPPGQGYSPLHF. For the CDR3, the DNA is TGTGCCAGTAGTATGATGCCTCCGGGACAGGGGTACTCACCCCTCCACTTT. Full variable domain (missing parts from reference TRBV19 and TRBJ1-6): DGGITQSPKYLFRKEGQNVTLSCEQNLNHDAMYWYRQDPGQGLRLIYYSQIVNDFQKGDIAEGYSVSREKKESFPLTVTSAQKNPTAFYLCASSMMPPGQGYSPLHFGNGTRLTVT.

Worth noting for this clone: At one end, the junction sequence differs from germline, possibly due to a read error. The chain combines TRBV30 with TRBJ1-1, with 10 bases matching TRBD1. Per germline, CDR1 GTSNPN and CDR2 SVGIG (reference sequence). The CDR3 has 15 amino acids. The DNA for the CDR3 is TGTGCCTGGGCTGAGGACAGGGGGTTGGCCACTGAAACTTTCTTT. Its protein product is CAWAEDRGLATETFF. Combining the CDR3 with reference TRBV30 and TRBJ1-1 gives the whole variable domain SQTIHQWPATLVQPVGSPLSLECTVEGTSNPNLYWYRQAAGRGLQLLFYSVGIGQISSEVPQNLSASRPQDRQFILSSKKLLLSDSGFYLCAWAEDRGLATETFFGQGTRLTVV.

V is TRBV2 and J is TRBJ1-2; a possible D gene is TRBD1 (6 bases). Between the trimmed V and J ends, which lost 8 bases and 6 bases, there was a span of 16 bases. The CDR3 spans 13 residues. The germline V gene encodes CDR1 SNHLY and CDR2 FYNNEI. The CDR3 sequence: CASRWGQGNGYTF. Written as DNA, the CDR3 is TGTGCCAGCCGGTGGGGGCAGGGGAATGGCTACACCTTC.

CDR3 sequence (DNA): TGTGCCAGCAGCCATTCGGGTTCGGGGACCTACGAGCAGTACTTC. Its translation: CASSHSGSGTYEQYF. The chain is built from TRBV14 and TRBJ2-7, with D perhaps matching TRBD2 (5 bases). This CDR3 spans 15 amino acids. Trimming stripped 3 bases from V and 2 bases from J, with 14 bases between. Germline V gene lookup returns CDR1 SGHDN and CDR2 FVKESK.

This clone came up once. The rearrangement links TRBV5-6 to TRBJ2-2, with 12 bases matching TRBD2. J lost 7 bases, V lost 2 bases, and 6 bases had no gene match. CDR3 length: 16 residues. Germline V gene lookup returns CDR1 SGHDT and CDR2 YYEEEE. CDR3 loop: CASSFGLAGHVGELFF. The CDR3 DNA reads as TGTGCCAGCAGCTTCGGACTAGCGGGACACGTCGGGGAGCTGTTTTTT.

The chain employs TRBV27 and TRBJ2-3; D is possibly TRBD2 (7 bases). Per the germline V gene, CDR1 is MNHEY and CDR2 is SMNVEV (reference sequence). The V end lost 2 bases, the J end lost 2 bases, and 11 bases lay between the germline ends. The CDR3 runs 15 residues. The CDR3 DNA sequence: TGTGCCAGCAGTTTAGCGGGGGCCAACACAGATACGCAGTATTTT. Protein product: CASSLAGANTDTQYF.

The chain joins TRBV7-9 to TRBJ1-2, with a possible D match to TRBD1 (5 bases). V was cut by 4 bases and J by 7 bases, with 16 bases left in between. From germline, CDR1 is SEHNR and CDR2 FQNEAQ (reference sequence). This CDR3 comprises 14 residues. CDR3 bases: TGTGCCAGCAGCTCCACAGGAGGTGCGTCTGGCTACACCTTC. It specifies CASSSTGGASGYTF.

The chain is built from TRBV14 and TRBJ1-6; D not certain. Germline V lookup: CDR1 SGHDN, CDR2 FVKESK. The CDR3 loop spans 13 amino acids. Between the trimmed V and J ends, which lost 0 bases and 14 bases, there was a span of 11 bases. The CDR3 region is CASSQDGHGTLHF. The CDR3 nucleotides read TGTGCCAGCAGCCAAGATGGCCACGGGACCCTCCACTTT.

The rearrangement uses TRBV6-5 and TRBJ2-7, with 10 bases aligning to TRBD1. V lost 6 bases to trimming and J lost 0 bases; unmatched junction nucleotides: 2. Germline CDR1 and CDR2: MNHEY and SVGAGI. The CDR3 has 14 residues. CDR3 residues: CASSRTGGSYEQYF. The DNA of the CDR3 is TGTGCCAGCAGCCGGACAGGGGGCTCCTACGAGCAGTACTTC.

Written as DNA, the CDR3 is TGTGCCAGCAGTGACCTGACAGGGAGCTCCTATAATTCACCCCTCCACTTT. Translated, it gives CASSDLTGSSYNSPLHF. This chain uses TRBV6-1 with TRBJ1-6; 7 bases are shared with TRBD1. Trimming at V came to 3 bases and at J to 0 bases, leaving 5 bases not matched to a gene. The germline CDR1 and CDR2 sequences are MNHNS and SASEGT. The CDR3 totals 17 residues.

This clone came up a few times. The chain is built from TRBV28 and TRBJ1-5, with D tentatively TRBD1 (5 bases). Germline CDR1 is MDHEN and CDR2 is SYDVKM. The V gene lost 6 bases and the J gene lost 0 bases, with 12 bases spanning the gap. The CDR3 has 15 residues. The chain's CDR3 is CASRSGGASNQPQHF. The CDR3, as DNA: TGTGCCAGCAGGTCGGGCGGGGCTAGCAATCAGCCCCAGCATTTT.

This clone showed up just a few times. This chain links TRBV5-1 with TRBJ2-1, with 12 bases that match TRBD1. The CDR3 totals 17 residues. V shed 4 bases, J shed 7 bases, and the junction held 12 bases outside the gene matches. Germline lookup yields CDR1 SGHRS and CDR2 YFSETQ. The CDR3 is CASSARTGTGGRNEQFF. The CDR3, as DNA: TGCGCCAGCAGCGCCCGGACCGGGACAGGGGGCCGGAATGAGCAGTTCTTC. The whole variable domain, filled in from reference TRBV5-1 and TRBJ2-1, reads KAGVTQTPRYLIKTRGQQVTLSCSPISGHRSVSWYQQTPGQGLQFLFEYFSETQRNKGNFPGRFSGRQFSNSRSEMNVSTLELGDSALYLCASSARTGTGGRNEQFFGPGTRLTVL.

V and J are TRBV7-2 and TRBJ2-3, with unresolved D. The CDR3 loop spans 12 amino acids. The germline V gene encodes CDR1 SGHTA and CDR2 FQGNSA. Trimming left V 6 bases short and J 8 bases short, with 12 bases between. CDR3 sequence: CASSQERGTQYF. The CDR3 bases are TGTGCCAGCAGTCAGGAACGTGGTACGCAGTATTTT.

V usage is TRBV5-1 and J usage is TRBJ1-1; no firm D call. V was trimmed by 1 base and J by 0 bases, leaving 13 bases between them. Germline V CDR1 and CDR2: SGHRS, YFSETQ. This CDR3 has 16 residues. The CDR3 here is CASSLQVKGLNTEAFF. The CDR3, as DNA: TGCGCCAGCAGCTTGCAGGTTAAGGGCCTGAACACTGAAGCTTTCTTT.

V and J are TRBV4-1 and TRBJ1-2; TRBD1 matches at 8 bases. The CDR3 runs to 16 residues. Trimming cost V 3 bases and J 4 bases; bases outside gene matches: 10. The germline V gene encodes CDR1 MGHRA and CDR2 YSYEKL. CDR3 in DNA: TGCGCCAGCAGCCAGGGCGGACAGGGAACTATCTATGGCTACACCTTC. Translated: CASSQGGQGTIYGYTF.